The 17 T cell receptor beta chains reported below all come from one sample, sequenced in a study of T-cell memory formation after mild COVID-19. TCRdb redid the calling of the 5' RACE reads with MiXCR, one entry per CDR3 protein. In the table there are fewer than 250,000 distinct CDR3 sequences, roughly 27% of which are singletons. The specimen was PBMCs or a T cell subset sorted from them (not recorded which). The receptors originated from an adult woman who had mild COVID-19 (a few samples of this study predate the infection). Cell type and time point are not known.

V usage is TRBV7-8 and J usage is TRBJ2-3, with 7 positions matching TRBD1. V lost 6 bases and J lost 3; bases outside the gene matches: 6. The germline V gene encodes CDR1 SGHVS and CDR2 FQNEAQ. This CDR3 region has 14 residues. The CDR3, as DNA: TGTGCCAGCAGGGGAACAGGGGTAACAGATACGCAGTATTTT. Protein: CASRGTGVTDTQYF.

This clonotype was seen at least ten times. The chain joins TRBV6-2 or TRBV6-3 to TRBJ2-1; D not resolved. The CDR3 spans 12 residues. The V end was cut by 2 bases, the J end by 5 bases, with 4 bases between. From germline, CDR1 is MNHEY and CDR2 SVGEGT. For the CDR3, the DNA is TGTGCCAGCAGTTACCAAAACAATGAGCAGTTCTTC. It translates to CASSYQNNEQFF.

The rearrangement uses TRBV10-3 and TRBJ2-7; TRBD1 aligns across 8 bases. CDR1 is ENHRY, CDR2 SYGVKD, per germline. V shed 2 bases and J 6 bases; nucleotides not matched to a gene: 9. The CDR3 has 15 residues. In nucleotides, the CDR3 is TGTGCCATCAGTGAGCCGAGGGGACAGGTTGTCGAGCAGTACTTC. This gives the protein CAISEPRGQVVEQYF.

This clonotype has just a few counts. The chain links TRBV20-1 to TRBJ2-3, with D hard to call. CDR1 and CDR2 (germline): DFQATT, SNEGSKA (reference sequence). V shed 5 bases and J shed 8 bases, with 17 bases lying between them. CDR3 size: 13 residues. CDR3: CSASLGSPATQYF. CDR3 DNA sequence: TGCAGTGCTTCCCTAGGGTCCCCAGCTACGCAGTATTTT.

V gene TRBV4-2 combines with J gene TRBJ2-3; no reliable D call. CDR1 and CDR2 (germline): LGHNA, YNFKEQ. Trimming removed 6 bases at V and 0 bases at J, with 13 bases between. The CDR3 contains 15 residues. CDR3 region: CASRLTGSSTDTQYF. The CDR3 nucleotides are TGTGCCAGCAGGCTGACTGGATCTAGCACAGATACGCAGTATTTT.

The chain employs TRBV12-3 or TRBV12-4 and TRBJ2-7; 7 positions match TRBD1. Losses at the gene ends were 3 bases for V and 3 bases for J; bases not matched to a gene: 5. The CDR3 extends over 14 amino acids. CDR3: CASSFPGQVYEQYF. DNA of the CDR3: TGTGCCAGCAGTTTTCCCGGACAGGTCTACGAGCAGTACTTC.

J is TRBJ2-6 and V is TRBV9, with D possibly TRBD2 on 6 matching bases. CDR1 and CDR2 from the germline V gene are SGDLS and YYNGEE. The CDR3 contains 19 residues. V shed 4 bases and J shed 2 bases, with 22 bases lying between them. The DNA for the CDR3 is TGTGCCAGCAGCCCCCGTAGAGGCGGGGAAGAAGCTGGGGCCAACGTCCTGACTTTC. It codes for CASSPRRGGEEAGANVLTF. Together with reference TRBV9 and TRBJ2-6, the CDR3 gives the full variable domain: DSGVTQTPKHLITATGQRVTLRCSPRSGDLSVYWYQQSLDQGLQFLIQYYNGEERAKGNILERFSAQQFPDLHSELNLSSLELGDSALYFCASSPRRGGEEAGANVLTFGAGSRLTVL.

This rearrangement joins TRBV5-1 to TRBJ2-3, with D unresolved. V lost 1 base to trimming and J lost 6 bases, with 9 bases between them. Germline V lookup: CDR1 SGHRS, CDR2 YFSETQ. This CDR3 is built from 13 residues. The CDR3 nucleotides read TGCGCCAGCAGCTTGAGAATCCGGGATACGCAGTATTTT. Protein: CASSLRIRDTQYF. Full variable domain (missing parts from reference TRBV5-1 and TRBJ2-3): KAGVTQTPRYLIKTRGQQVTLSCSPISGHRSVSWYQQTPGQGLQFLFEYFSETQRNKGNFPGRFSGRQFSNSRSEMNVSTLELGDSALYLCASSLRIRDTQYFGPGTRLTVL.

The J gene is TRBJ2-2, the V gene TRBV6-5; no reliable D call. CDR3 length: 12 amino acids. V was cut by 0 bases and J by 6 bases, with 2 bases left in between. CDR1 is MNHEY, CDR2 SVGAGI, per germline. The CDR3 DNA follows: TGTGCCAGCAGTTACTCGGCCGGGGAGCTGTTTTTT. Its translation is CASSYSAGELFF.

In its sample, this clonotype was seen a few times. V is TRBV6-5 and J is TRBJ2-3; D not resolved. The V and J ends lost 7 bases and 4 bases respectively, with 18 bases between them. The CDR3 extends over 15 amino acids. Germline lookup yields CDR1 MNHEY and CDR2 SVGAGI. CDR3 sequence (DNA): TGTGCCAGCACCCCTAGGGCCGGGCTCGCAGATACGCAGTATTTT. It encodes CASTPRAGLADTQYF.

Only a few counts were recorded for this clonotype. V gene TRBV2 combines with J gene TRBJ2-7; D is ambiguous. CDR3 length equals 13 residues. Germline V gene sequence: CDR1 SNHLY, CDR2 FYNNEI. The V end was cut by 3 bases, the J end by 2 bases, with 8 bases between. CDR3 bases: TGTGCCAGCAGTGAGCCGGGTCCCTACGAGCAGTACTTC. The encoded protein is CASSEPGPYEQYF.

There are many counts of this clonotype. The CDR3 sequence is CASSLAGGLQDTQYF. DNA of the CDR3: TGTGCCAGCAGCTTAGCGGGAGGCCTTCAGGATACGCAGTATTTT. The rearrangement joins TRBV7-8 to TRBJ2-3; tentatively, D is TRBD2 (6 bases). Germline-derived CDR1 and CDR2 are SGHVS and FQNEAQ. With 0 bases removed from V and 6 bases from J, the gap between germline ends came to 13 bases. The CDR3 spans 15 residues.

This clonotype occurred a few times. The genes are TRBV4-2 and TRBJ1-3; TRBD1 agrees at 10 bases. V lost 4 bases and J lost 0; bases outside the gene matches: 3. The CDR3 length is 16 residues. The germline CDR1 and CDR2 sequences are LGHNA and YNFKEQ. The CDR3, as DNA: TGTGCCAGCAGCCGGGACAGGGGCCCCTCTGGAAACACCATATATTTT. Amino acid sequence: CASSRDRGPSGNTIYF.

This clonotype was seen only a few times. The rearrangement uses TRBV7-2 and TRBJ2-7, with D hard to call. This CDR3 region has 14 residues. With 4 bases removed from V and 2 bases from J, the gap between germline ends came to 12 bases. CDR1 is SGHTA, CDR2 FQGNSA, per germline. DNA of the CDR3: TGTGCCAGCAGCTCCCCACCTCGCGCCTACGAGCAGTACTTC. It is translated as CASSSPPRAYEQYF.

A few counts support this clonotype. The V gene is TRBV6-2 or TRBV6-3, the J gene TRBJ2-3, with 10 positions matching TRBD2. With V trimmed by 5 bases and J by 4 bases, 9 bases remained unmatched. The CDR3 sequence is 16 residues long. Germline CDR1 reads MNHEY; CDR2 reads SVGEGT. The CDR3 region is CASSRRGLASADTQYF. The DNA of the CDR3 is TGTGCCAGCAGTCGAAGGGGACTAGCGTCTGCAGATACGCAGTATTTT.

The V and J genes are TRBV30 and TRBJ1-6; D gene uncertain. The CDR3 is made up of 15 amino acids. Germline V gene data show CDR1 as GTSNPN and CDR2 as SVGIG (reference sequence). V gave up 3 bases and J gave up 6 bases, with 15 bases separating them. CDR3 DNA sequence: TGTGCCTGGAGGAACTTGGGGTCAAGTAATTCACCCCTCCACTTT. Residues: CAWRNLGSSNSPLHF.

This clonotype was seen a few times. The chain's CDR3 is CASSLLPTGNTIYF. CDR3 coding DNA: TGTGCCAGCAGTTTGTTACCGACGGGGAACACCATATATTTT. The V gene is TRBV12-3 or TRBV12-4, the J gene TRBJ1-3, with D unclear. Trimming left V 3 bases short and J 7 bases short, with 13 bases between. The length of the CDR3 is 14 residues.